The entry below gives a single T cell receptor beta chain sequence along with its context. Its cognate antigen has yet to be identified. There are 16 amino acids in the CDR3, from cysteine to phenylalanine inclusive. The DNA sequence is not available. Via the germline V gene (reference sequence), CDR1 is LGHDT and CDR2 YNNKEL. The sample originates from a study of CXCR3-negative and CXCR3-positive naive CD8 T cells (dated by TCRdb to between 2018 and 2020). Describing the broader study: In total, 120 million to 150 million TRB reads were obtained, which works out to roughly 1.5 +/- 0.3 million reads per library. For the TRBV-TRBJ cluster analysis, the naive subsets came from 5 donors, while the memory cells came from 3 donors. Diversity and physicochemical repertoire analyses covered over 10 donors pooled from two independent experiments. Overall study results and their limits: Because CXCR3 expression was partially decreased after cryopreservation, freshly isolated PBMCs were used for most assays. Compared with CXCR3-negative naive cells, CXCR3-positive naive cells had TRB CDR3s with higher hydrophobicity (lower Kidera factor 4), lower energy, and higher strength and volume indices. Because surface CD5, which has been linked to self-reactivity in mice, was comparable between naive subsets, TCR interaction strength was also inferred from TRB CDR3 physicochemical properties. Comparably high repertoire diversity was found in both naive subsets, whereas much lower repertoire diversity was found in memory CD8+ T cells. TRBV-TRBJ usage was similar between naive CXCR3-negative and CXCR3-positive cells from the same donor, while memory cells showed distinct patterns.

For every CD8+ T cell subset, about 300,000 cells were flow-sorted straight into RLT lysis buffer, and each subset was sorted in triplicate. Naive CD8+ T cells were defined stringently as CD45RO-CCR7+CD27+CD95- to exclude memory contaminants. Peripheral blood mononuclear cells were isolated from buffy coats by standard density gradient centrifugation. A FACSAria III was used to flow-sort naive CD8+ T cells into CXCR3-negative and CXCR3-positive populations. Total RNA was extracted from sorted cells using an RNeasy Mini Kit. Sequenced using a NextSeq 550. The Human TCR Profiling Kit (MiLaboratory) was used to make UMI-labeled 5' RACE TRB cDNA libraries. The full amount of extracted RNA was used for cDNA synthesis, and the full amount of resulting cDNA was used for PCR amplification. The libraries were made side by side, with each library going through the same number of PCR cycles. As for the authors' bioinformatics: About 53,000 +/- 9,400 unique UMI-labeled TRB cDNA molecules per library were extracted with MIGEC and MiXCR, with at least two reads per UMI required. On average, around 40,000 +/- 10,000 functional in-frame TRB CDR3 nucleotide clonotypes lacking stop codons were found per library. After downsampling to 5000 UMI-labeled TRB molecules per sample, diversity metrics such as normalized Shannon-Wiener and Chao1 were calculated in VDJtools. Clonotype-size-weighted physicochemical properties of the central five CDR3 residues (interaction energy, strength, volume and Kidera factor 4) were computed in VDJtools. One entry per CDR3 protein sequence results from the TCRdb reprocessing of the reads, with DNA left out. The V and J calls were not made by the authors but by TCRdb's processing. The sample has roughly 100,000 distinct CDR3 sequences on record. The ten top clones hold 0.85% to 1.4% of the sample.

This clonotype originated in a human donor in good health. Some clones in this sample may be carry-over from other donors' samples. In this chain, TRBV3-1 is recombined with TRBJ2-7; the D call of TRBD2 rests on TCRdb alone, since no DNA is present to check it. What was sequenced was naive CXCR3- CD8+ T cells from blood. The cell subset or site tag for this specimen amounts to: CD45RO-CCR7+CD27+CD95- naive CD8+ T cells lacking CXCR3 (TNR3-). The CDR3 here reads CASSHLGSGRSYEQYF.